What follows are 8 T cell receptor beta chains derived from one specimen sequenced in a study of beta chain features in type 1 diabetes. The antigens for these receptors are not known. Of the isolated RNA, all was reverse transcribed, and so the sequenced material was expressed TCRB transcripts. Profiling relied on immunoSEQ multiplex PCR, and the TCRdb table lists in-frame clones only, not all of them. The sample includes under 250,000 clones, about 15% of them seen just once. Study-wide points: Patients with Type 1 diabetes showed moderately but significantly shorter TCRB CDR3s in all four CD4+ subsets.

Sequences were obtained from naive CD4+ T cells from blood. Receptors originate from a man under 40 with type 1 diabetes.

The V call is TRBV19, the J call TRBJ1-1, with unresolved D. The CDR3 covers 14 residues. V lost 6 bases to trimming and J lost 1 base, with 12 bases between them. In germline, CDR1 is LNHDA, CDR2 SQIVND (reference sequence). The CDR3 spells CASRTPGRNTEAFF. The DNA of the CDR3 is TGTGCCAGTAGAACTCCAGGCAGGAACACTGAAGCTTTCTTT.

V is TRBV7-2 and J is TRBJ2-1; 7 nucleotides agree with TRBD2. The CDR3 sequence is 15 residues long. Per germline, CDR1 SGHTA and CDR2 FQGNSA. Trimming took 6 bases from V and 0 from J; bases not matched to a gene: 5. The CDR3 protein is CASRAERGSYNEQFF. The DNA for the CDR3 is TGTGCCAGCAGGGCGGAGCGGGGCTCCTACAATGAGCAGTTCTTC.

This clone appeared a single time. The V call is TRBV27, the J call TRBJ2-1; weak D call: TRBD2 (5 bases). CDR1 is MNHEY and CDR2 is SMNVEV in the germline V gene (reference sequence). The V end was cut by 6 bases, the J end by 8 bases, with 20 bases between. The CDR3 spans 15 residues. The CDR3 nucleotides are TGTGCCAGCAGCAAGCGGTTCTCCGTCGCCGATGAGCAGTTCTTC. It yields the protein CASSKRFSVADEQFF.

This chain links TRBV7-9 with TRBJ1-2; TRBD1 agrees at 9 bases. The CDR3 covers 13 residues. Germline-derived CDR1 and CDR2 are SEHNR and FQNEAQ (reference sequence). Unmatched junction bases numbered 3, after V lost 6 bases and J lost 4 bases. CDR3 bases: TGTGCCAGCAGACCGACAGGGGGCTATGGCTACACCTTC. Its protein product is CASRPTGGYGYTF. Full variable domain (outside the CDR3, taken from reference TRBV7-9 and TRBJ1-2): DTGVSQNPRHKITKRGQNVTFRCDPISEHNRLYWYRQTLGQGPEFLTYFQNEAQLEKSRLLSDRFSAERPKGSFSTLEIQRTEQGDSAMYLCASRPTGGYGYTFGSGTRLTVV.

The chain joins TRBV9 to TRBJ2-5, with D maybe TRBD1 (6 bases). CDR1 and CDR2 from the germline V gene are SGDLS and YYNGEE. The CDR3 runs to 15 residues. The V end lost 6 bases, the J end lost 3 bases, and 18 bases lay between the germline ends. CDR3 coding DNA: TGTGCCAGCATCCAACCGGGACAAGGGGAAGAGACCCAGTACTTC. It codes for CASIQPGQGEETQYF.

This clone was seen a few times. The CDR3 here is CASSPPNPGTVYGYTF. In DNA form, the CDR3 reads TGTGCCAGCTCACCACCGAACCCGGGGACAGTTTATGGCTACACCTTC. The rearrangement uses TRBV18 and TRBJ1-2, with 7 bases matching TRBD1. CDR1 is KGHSH and CDR2 is LQKENI in the germline V gene. With V trimmed by 0 bases and J by 5 bases, 9 bases remained unmatched. This CDR3 has 16 amino acids.

This clone has a handful of counts. The chain carries TRBV9 and TRBJ2-5, with a possible D match to TRBD2 (5 bases). V was pared by 4 bases and J by 1 base, with 14 bases between. This CDR3 has 15 residues. From germline, CDR1 is SGDLS and CDR2 YYNGEE. CDR3 region: CASSKQPGSQETQYF. The CDR3 DNA is TGTGCCAGCAGCAAACAACCGGGAAGCCAAGAGACCCAGTACTTC. Complete variable domain (other parts from reference TRBV9 and TRBJ2-5): DSGVTQTPKHLITATGQRVTLRCSPRSGDLSVYWYQQSLDQGLQFLIQYYNGEERAKGNILERFSAQQFPDLHSELNLSSLELGDSALYFCASSKQPGSQETQYFGPGTRLLVL.

This rearrangement joins TRBV4-2 to TRBJ2-5, with D maybe TRBD1 (6 bases). Germline V lookup: CDR1 LGHNA, CDR2 YNFKEQ. The V and J ends lost 2 bases and 3 bases respectively, with 7 bases between them. The CDR3 contains 13 residues. The CDR3 bases are TGTGCCAGCAGCCAAAGGACAGAAGAGACCCAGTACTTC. Translated, it gives CASSQRTEETQYF.